The present TCR beta chain was sequenced within a study of T-cell memory formation after mild COVID-19. UMIs and sample barcodes were carried by the TCR alpha and TCR beta cDNA libraries that 5'RACE produced using constant-segment primers. Via MiXCR, TCRdb re-called the 5' RACE reads, giving one row per CDR3 protein. The sample carries about 410,000 distinct CDR3 sequences, roughly 18% recorded once. Trimming cost V 0 bases and J 5 bases, with 4 bases left between them. CDR1 is LNHNV and CDR2 is YYDKDF in the germline V gene (reference sequence). The CDR3 is made up of 13 amino acids. The rearrangement uses TRBV15 and TRBJ2-2; D gene uncertain. Sequencing was performed on PBMCs or a T cell subset sorted from them (not recorded which). This sequence was found in a young man who had mild COVID-19 (a few samples of this study predate the infection). Cell type and time point are not known. CDR3 in DNA: TGTGCCACCAGCAGAGATCGAACCGGGGAGCTGTTTTTT. Its protein product is CATSRDRTGELFF.